These 27 T cell receptor beta chains share one sample of origin, sequenced in a study of cytomegalovirus exposure and HLA in healthy donors. The PCR had 60 Vbeta and 13 Jbeta primers. The repertoire was sequenced with immunoSEQ multiplex PCR; TCRdb's copy has only in-frame clones and lacks some. The data contain fewer than 150,000 clones, just under 85% of them seen just once; the ten biggest clones take up roughly 4.5%. The specimen sequenced was PBMCs. The receptors were gathered from a man in his forties or fifties in good health and CMV-seropositive.

V gene TRBV10-1 combines with J gene TRBJ1-2; TRBD1 matches 9 bases. This CDR3 has 16 amino acids. Germline assignment: CDR1 WNHNN and CDR2 SYGVQD (reference sequence). With 4 bases clipped from V and 5 bases from J, the junction kept 11 bases outside the gene matches. In DNA form, the CDR3 reads TGCGCCAGCAGTGTCCCGGGACAGGGAGGAAGGTATGGCTACACCTTC. As protein: CASSVPGQGGRYGYTF.

The CDR3 bases are TGTGCCTGGAGTGTACGGCCAGGGGGTGCGGGGCAGCCCCAGCATTTT. Residues: CAWSVRPGGAGQPQHF. V usage is TRBV30 and J usage is TRBJ1-5; 7 bases line up with TRBD1. CDR3 size: 16 residues. Germline loops: CDR1 GTSNPN, CDR2 SVGIG (reference sequence). Trimming took 0 bases from V and 7 from J; bases not matched to a gene: 12.

The chain recombines TRBV19 with TRBJ1-1, with a possible D match to TRBD1 (5 bases). The CDR3 is made up of 14 amino acids. V gave up 4 bases and J gave up 7 bases, with 16 bases separating them. Germline V gives CDR1 LNHDA, CDR2 SQIVND (reference sequence). The CDR3 region is CASSTSGRSGEAFF. The CDR3 DNA sequence: TGTGCCAGTAGTACTTCAGGGCGGTCTGGTGAAGCTTTCTTT.

This chain connects TRBV4-1 to TRBJ2-7; 10 positions match TRBD1. The germline CDR1 and CDR2 sequences are MGHRA and YSYEKL. V lost 1 base to trimming and J lost 6 bases; unmatched junction nucleotides: 6. This CDR3 spans 15 amino acids. The CDR3 nucleotides are TGCGCCAGCAGCCAAGTATGGACAGGGGGAGTCGAGCAGTACTTC. It is translated as CASSQVWTGGVEQYF.

The gene calls are TRBV5-1 and TRBJ2-2; 11 bases are a match to TRBD1. The CDR3 consists of 14 residues. V gave up 4 bases and J gave up 9 bases; unmatched junction bases: 5. Looked up from germline, CDR1 is SGHRS and CDR2 is YFSETQ. CDR3 region: CASSPGQGEWELFF. The CDR3 DNA reads as TGCGCCAGCAGCCCGGGACAGGGGGAGTGGGAGCTGTTTTTT.

The J gene is TRBJ2-1, the V gene TRBV5-4; 8 bases line up with TRBD2. The junction had 6 bases not matched to a gene; V was cut back by 4 bases and J by 0 bases. CDR3 length: 16 amino acids. Germline V lookup: CDR1 SGHNT, CDR2 YYREEE (reference sequence). CDR3 residues: CASSPGGASSYNEQFF. The CDR3 coding sequence is TGTGCCAGCAGCCCGGGAGGGGCCAGCTCCTACAATGAGCAGTTCTTC.

This chain connects TRBV13 to TRBJ2-1, with 8 bases matching TRBD2. V trimming: 5 bases; J trimming: 3 bases; junction bases outside the gene matches: 6. This CDR3 contains 15 residues. Germline-derived CDR1 and CDR2 are PRHDT and FYEKMQ (reference sequence). The CDR3 DNA reads as TGTGCCAGCAGCCTGTGGCGGGAGGTCTACAATGAGCAGTTCTTC. Its protein is CASSLWREVYNEQFF. The entire variable domain, with the rest obtained from reference TRBV13 and TRBJ2-1, is as follows: AAGVIQSPRHLIKEKRETATLKCYPIPRHDTVYWYQQGPGQDPQFLISFYEKMQSDKGSIPDRFSAQQFSDYHSELNMSSLELGDSALYFCASSLWREVYNEQFFGPGTRLTVL.

V and J are TRBV18 and TRBJ1-4; TRBD1 is a possible D gene (5 bases). Germline V CDR1 and CDR2: KGHSH, LQKENI. V was pared by 2 bases and J by 2 bases, with 12 bases between. The CDR3 contains 16 residues. The CDR3 nucleotides are TGTGCCAGCTCACCAAGGCCAGGGACTACTAATGAAAAACTGTTTTTT. It is translated as CASSPRPGTTNEKLFF.

The rearrangement uses TRBV2 and TRBJ2-2; weak D call: TRBD1 (6 bases). The CDR3 has 14 residues. Germline-derived CDR1 and CDR2 are SNHLY and FYNNEI. Deletions cut 6 bases from V and 6 bases from J, with 14 bases between. The CDR3 is CASSLQGMAGELFF. The CDR3 DNA reads TGTGCCAGCAGCTTACAGGGAATGGCCGGGGAGCTGTTTTTT.

As DNA, the CDR3 is TGCGCCAGCAGCCAAGGCACAGGCCGCTCTAACTATGGCTACACCTTC. This translates into CASSQGTGRSNYGYTF. The genes are TRBV4-3 and TRBJ1-2; a possible D gene is TRBD1 (5 bases). V lost 1 base and J 0 bases, leaving 12 bases between the germline ends. Germline V lookup: CDR1 LGHNA, CDR2 YSLEER. This CDR3 is built from 16 residues.

The chain employs TRBV10-1 and TRBJ2-7; 7 bases align to TRBD1. V shed 0 bases and J 0 bases; nucleotides not matched to a gene: 5. Looked up from germline, CDR1 is WNHNN and CDR2 is SYGVQD (reference sequence). The CDR3 loop spans 16 amino acids. The CDR3 region is CASSESTGNYSYEQYF. Here the CDR3 DNA reads TGCGCCAGCAGTGAGTCGACAGGGAACTACTCCTACGAGCAGTACTTC.

The V call is TRBV10-3, the J call TRBJ1-3; D possibly corresponds to TRBD1 (6 bases). Germline V lookup: CDR1 ENHRY, CDR2 SYGVKD. The ends were cut back, 7 bases at V and 4 bases at J, with 17 bases in the middle. CDR3 length: 15 amino acids. The CDR3 spells CAITPNTGYGNTIYF. The CDR3 nucleotides are TGTGCCATCACTCCAAATACAGGGTACGGAAACACCATATATTTT.

The V and J genes are TRBV5-1 and TRBJ2-5; D perhaps matches TRBD1 (6 bases). CDR1 is SGHRS, CDR2 YFSETQ, per germline. The V and J ends lost 10 bases and 3 bases respectively, with 16 bases between them. The CDR3 spans 13 residues. The CDR3 region is CASSQDRKETQYF. The CDR3 coding sequence is TGCGCCTCATCTCAAGACAGGAAAGAGACCCAGTACTTC.

This chain joins TRBV10-3 and TRBJ1-5; TRBD1 matches 7 bases. The CDR3 totals 13 residues. Germline V CDR1 and CDR2: ENHRY, SYGVKD. The junction had 6 bases not matched to a gene; V was cut back by 10 bases and J by 3 bases. The chain's CDR3 is CATSGQVNQPQHF. In DNA, the CDR3 is TGTGCCACCTCAGGACAGGTCAATCAGCCCCAGCATTTT.

The J gene is TRBJ1-4, the V gene TRBV6-5; 11 bases fit TRBD1. Germline V lookup: CDR1 MNHEY, CDR2 SVGAGI. The trim removed 6 bases at V and 10 bases at J, leaving 1 base unmatched. This CDR3 has 12 amino acids. CDR3 DNA sequence: TGTGCCAGCAGAGGGACAGGGGGAAAACTGTTTTTT. Translated, it gives CASRGTGGKLFF.

The chain employs TRBV11-2 and TRBJ1-2; D is unresolved. Germline CDR1 is SGHAT and CDR2 is FQNNGV. Trimming shortened V by 1 base and J by 5 bases, and 5 bases separated the two germline ends. This CDR3 has 12 residues. CDR3 sequence (DNA): TGTGCCAGCAGCTTAGGTCGTTATGGCTACACCTTC. It translates to CASSLGRYGYTF. The variable domain in full, completed from reference TRBV11-2 and TRBJ1-2, reads EAGVAQSPRYKIIEKRQSVAFWCNPISGHATLYWYQQILGQGPKLLIQFQNNGVVDDSQLPKDRFSAERLKGVDSTLKIQPAKLEDSAVYLCASSLGRYGYTFGSGTRLTVV.

The chain employs TRBV5-1 and TRBJ1-1, with 9 bases identical to TRBD1. J was trimmed by 6 bases and V by 0 bases; bases with no gene match: 9. Germline lookup yields CDR1 SGHRS and CDR2 YFSETQ. CDR3 length: 16 amino acids. CDR3 region: CASSLAWTGVSAEAFF. CDR3 nucleotides: TGCGCCAGCAGCTTGGCGTGGACAGGGGTGAGCGCTGAAGCTTTCTTT.

The chain employs TRBV27 and TRBJ1-1, with D tentatively TRBD1 (6 bases). Germline CDR1 is MNHEY and CDR2 is SMNVEV (reference sequence). With 6 bases removed from V and 5 bases from J, the gap between germline ends came to 19 bases. The CDR3 sequence is 15 residues long. The CDR3 nucleotides read TGTGCCAGCAGACACCCGGGCAGGGGAGGGACTGAAGCTTTCTTT. It codes for CASRHPGRGGTEAFF.

There are a few counts of this clone. The CDR3 DNA sequence: TGTGCCAGCAGTGCGAGGACATACTACGAGCAGTACTTC. Amino acids: CASSARTYYEQYF. The rearrangement joins TRBV6-1 to TRBJ2-7, with D possibly being TRBD1 (5 bases). V was pared by 4 bases and J by 3 bases, with 10 bases between. Germline CDR1 reads MNHNS; CDR2 reads SASEGT. The CDR3 runs 13 residues.

The chain carries TRBV4-3 and TRBJ2-1, with TRBD1 as a possible D gene (6 bases). This CDR3 has 14 amino acids. Trimming pared 0 bases from V and 8 bases from J, leaving 11 bases between. From germline, CDR1 is LGHNA and CDR2 YSLEER. Here the CDR3 DNA reads TGCGCCAGCAGCCAAGATGGTGGGGGCGATGAGCAGTTCTTC. Its translation: CASSQDGGGDEQFF.

This clone was counted between two and nine times. The chain uses TRBV5-4 and TRBJ2-3, with TRBD1 identical over 7 bases. The CDR3 loop spans 15 amino acids. Germline V gene data show CDR1 as SGHNT and CDR2 as YYREEE (reference sequence). V shed 5 bases and J 4 bases; nucleotides not matched to a gene: 10. The CDR3 loop reads CASRKRQGRADTQYF. The CDR3 bases are TGTGCCAGCAGGAAACGACAGGGCCGTGCAGATACGCAGTATTTT.

The chain links TRBV5-1 to TRBJ1-5; TRBD1 is a possible D gene (5 bases). The CDR3 has 15 amino acids. Between the trimmed V and J ends, which lost 0 bases and 6 bases, there was a span of 13 bases. Germline CDR1 is SGHRS and CDR2 is YFSETQ. The CDR3 loop reads CASSLAGDFSQPQHF. The CDR3 coding sequence is TGCGCCAGCAGCTTGGCCGGGGACTTCAGTCAGCCCCAGCATTTT. The full variable domain, with the rest looked up from reference TRBV5-1 and TRBJ1-5, is KAGVTQTPRYLIKTRGQQVTLSCSPISGHRSVSWYQQTPGQGLQFLFEYFSETQRNKGNFPGRFSGRQFSNSRSEMNVSTLELGDSALYLCASSLAGDFSQPQHFGDGTRLSIL.

This chain links TRBV10-3 with TRBJ2-2, with TRBD1 as a possible D gene (6 bases). Germline CDR1 is ENHRY and CDR2 is SYGVKD. The CDR3 length is 15 residues. V shed 11 bases and J shed 0 bases, with 16 bases lying between them. CDR3 sequence: CASADRRTNTGELFF. The DNA of the CDR3 is TGTGCCTCGGCAGACAGGCGTACGAACACCGGGGAGCTGTTTTTT.

The genes are TRBV5-4 and TRBJ1-2, with D uncertain. Germline lookup yields CDR1 SGHNT and CDR2 YYREEE (reference sequence). V shed 0 bases and J shed 7 bases, with 7 bases lying between them. This CDR3 region has 12 residues. The CDR3 reads CASSLGAIGYTF. The CDR3 nucleotides read TGTGCCAGCAGCTTGGGGGCTATTGGCTACACCTTC.

The chain joins TRBV7-2 to TRBJ2-3; 14 nucleotides match TRBD2. Germline CDR1 SGHTA, CDR2 FQGNSA. The CDR3 length is 17 residues. The V and J ends lost 4 bases and 4 bases, in that order; junction bases with no gene match: 7. As DNA, the CDR3 is TGTGCCAGCAGCTCACAGACTAGCGGGGGGGCGTCAGATACGCAGTATTTT. Amino acid sequence: CASSSQTSGGASDTQYF.

The chain has TRBV18 and TRBJ1-3, with D perhaps TRBD1 (5 bases). The CDR3 extends over 14 amino acids. V was trimmed by 8 bases and J by 3 bases, leaving 14 bases between them. CDR1 KGHSH and CDR2 LQKENI come from the germline V gene. The CDR3 nucleotides read TGTGCCAGCCGTGATCAGGGTAATGGAAACACCATATATTTT. Amino acid sequence: CASRDQGNGNTIYF.

V gene TRBV4-3 combines with J gene TRBJ2-2, with D tentatively TRBD2 (5 bases). V was cut by 1 base and J by 7 bases, with 16 bases left in between. The germline CDR1 and CDR2 sequences are LGHNA and YSLEER. The CDR3 has 16 residues. The CDR3 reads CASSQGSGSWGGELFF. The DNA of the CDR3 is TGCGCCAGCAGCCAAGGTTCGGGATCCTGGGGCGGGGAGCTGTTTTTT.